These 30 T cell receptor beta chains originate from one sample sequenced in a study of T-cell memory formation after mild COVID-19. Via MiXCR, TCRdb re-called the 5' RACE reads, giving one row per CDR3 protein. Among about 250,000 distinct CDR3 sequences listed, 15% to 19% were seen once. Sequencing was carried out using PBMCs or a T cell subset sorted from them (not recorded which). Receptors were obtained from an adult woman who had mild COVID-19 (a few samples of this study predate the infection). Cell type and time point are not known.

In its sample, this clonotype was seen a few times. This chain uses TRBV6-2 or TRBV6-3 with TRBJ1-2; tentative D call: TRBD1 (5 bases). This CDR3 comprises 12 residues. V shed 6 bases and J shed 3 bases, with 8 bases lying between them. CDR1 and CDR2 from the germline V gene are MNHEY and SVGEGT. CDR3 DNA sequence: TGTGCCAGCAGGGGGCTGGACTATGGCTACACCTTC. Translation: CASRGLDYGYTF.

The J gene is TRBJ1-2, the V gene TRBV20-1, with 8 bases lining up with TRBD1. Per germline, CDR1 DFQATT and CDR2 SNEGSKA (reference sequence). The CDR3 runs to 16 residues. V lost 0 bases, J lost 5 bases, and 11 bases stayed unmatched. CDR3 residues: CSAREFPGGARYGYTF. The CDR3 DNA reads as TGCAGTGCTAGAGAGTTTCCAGGGGGCGCGCGGTATGGCTACACCTTC.

The chain is built from TRBV5-4 and TRBJ2-3, with 8 nucleotides matching TRBD1. Trimming cost V 4 bases and J 3 bases; bases outside gene matches: 10. This CDR3 region has 16 residues. The V gene's germline CDR1 is SGHNT and CDR2 YYREEE (reference sequence). CDR3 protein: CASSPGTGKTTDTQYF. In DNA form, the CDR3 reads TGTGCCAGCAGCCCTGGGACAGGAAAGACGACAGATACGCAGTATTTT.

J is TRBJ2-4 and V is TRBV29-1; 10 bases line up with TRBD2. Germline V gene data show CDR1 as SQVTM and CDR2 as ANQGSEA. V was clipped by 4 bases and J by 6 bases; unmatched bases: 9. The CDR3 runs to 15 residues. CDR3 sequence (DNA): TGCAGCGTTGCGGGAGAGGGACTAGCGCCAAACATTCAGTACTTC. Amino acid sequence: CSVAGEGLAPNIQYF.

This clonotype was seen many times. This chain uses TRBV5-1 with TRBJ2-7; a possible D gene is TRBD2 (5 bases). CDR1 SGHRS and CDR2 YFSETQ come from the germline V gene. V lost 2 bases to trimming and J lost 1 base, with 7 bases between them. This CDR3 region has 13 residues. The CDR3 region has the DNA TGCGCCAGCAGCTTACGGGGTTCCTACGAGCAGTACTTC. Its protein is CASSLRGSYEQYF.

This clonotype was detected only a few times. V gene TRBV2 combines with J gene TRBJ1-2, with D uncertain. CDR3 length equals 12 residues. Germline CDR1 SNHLY, CDR2 FYNNEI. V was shortened by 2 bases and J by 2 bases, with 3 bases between the two germline ends. The CDR3 region has the DNA TGTGCCAGCAGTGAAACCAACTATGGCTACACCTTC. Translating gives CASSETNYGYTF. The full variable domain, rest sourced from reference TRBV2 and TRBJ1-2, is EPEVTQTPSHQVTQMGQEVILRCVPISNHLYFYWYRQILGQKVEFLVSFYNNEISEKSEIFDDQFSVERPDGSNFTLKIRSTKLEDSAMYFCASSETNYGYTFGSGTRLTVV.

CDR3 DNA: TGCGCCAGCAGCTTACCGGGACTAGCGGGAGGAACCGGGGAGCTGTTTTTT. Translation gives CASSLPGLAGGTGELFF. The rearrangement links TRBV5-1 to TRBJ2-2; 15 bases line up with TRBD2. CDR1 SGHRS and CDR2 YFSETQ come from the germline V gene. This CDR3 contains 17 residues. Trimming cost V 2 bases and J 5 bases; bases outside gene matches: 4.

In this sample, this clonotype turned up a few times. The chain is built from TRBV12-3 or TRBV12-4 and TRBJ1-1; 8 nucleotides match TRBD1. The CDR3 has 15 residues. V was clipped by 6 bases and J by 1 base; unmatched bases: 7. The CDR3 region is CASRIQGAANTEAFF. CDR3 nucleotides: TGTGCCAGCAGGATTCAGGGGGCGGCGAACACTGAAGCTTTCTTT.

The chain uses TRBV5-1 and TRBJ2-6, with D maybe TRBD2 (5 bases). The germline gives CDR1 SGHRS, CDR2 YFSETQ. The CDR3 length is 16 residues. The V end was cut by 1 base, the J end by 2 bases, with 10 bases between. The CDR3 spells CASSLSPGTGANVLTF. CDR3 coding DNA: TGCGCCAGCAGCTTGTCACCGGGGACTGGGGCCAACGTCCTGACTTTC.

This clonotype was picked up a small number of times. V gene TRBV7-2 combines with J gene TRBJ2-5; 9 bases line up with TRBD1. Per germline, CDR1 SGHTA and CDR2 FQGNSA. V trimming: 4 bases; J trimming: 2 bases; junction bases outside the gene matches: 8. CDR3 length equals 16 residues. The CDR3 DNA reads as TGTGCCAGCAGCTCCCTGCCGGGACAGGGACAAGAGACCCAGTACTTC. Protein sequence: CASSSLPGQGQETQYF.

This clonotype was recorded a few times. V and J are TRBV12-3 or TRBV12-4 and TRBJ1-3; D is undetermined. CDR3 length equals 11 residues. V was shortened by 5 bases and J by 3 bases, with 2 bases between the two germline ends. CDR3 sequence: CASSVGNTIYF. In DNA, the CDR3 is TGTGCCAGCAGTGTTGGAAACACCATATATTTT.

V usage is TRBV7-3 and J usage is TRBJ1-1, with 7 bases lining up with TRBD1. The CDR3 contains 15 residues. The J segment lost 3 bases and the V segment lost 5 bases, leaving 9 bases of the junction unmatched. Per germline, CDR1 SGHTA and CDR2 FQGTGA. DNA for the CDR3: TGTGCCAGCAGCCTTGGAGGCAGGGGGGACACTGAAGCTTTCTTT. Amino acids: CASSLGGRGDTEAFF. Full variable domain (outside the CDR3, taken from reference TRBV7-3 and TRBJ1-1): GAGVSQTPSNKVTEKGKYVELRCDPISGHTALYWYRQSLGQGPEFLIYFQGTGAADDSGLPNDRFFAVRPEGSVSTLKIQRTERGDSAVYLCASSLGGRGDTEAFFGQGTRLTVV.

The rearrangement uses TRBV5-4 and TRBJ2-1; perhaps TRBD1 as D (6 bases). The CDR3 runs to 12 residues. V was shortened by 4 bases and J by 7 bases, with 9 bases between the two germline ends. The germline V gene encodes CDR1 SGHNT and CDR2 YYREEE (reference sequence). The CDR3 region has the DNA TGTGCCAGCAGCATAGACAGGAATGAGCAGTTCTTC. Its protein is CASSIDRNEQFF.

This clonotype has only a few counts. This chain joins TRBV5-5 and TRBJ1-3, with D unclear. Trimming took off 3 bases at V and 0 bases at J, with 7 bases between the two ends. Germline CDR1 is SGHKS and CDR2 is YYEKEE (reference sequence). This CDR3 is 14 amino acids long. This chain's CDR3 is CASSYWDSGNTIYF. The DNA of the CDR3 is TGTGCCAGCAGCTATTGGGACTCTGGAAACACCATATATTTT.

The table lists this clonotype with many counts. This rearrangement joins TRBV7-2 to TRBJ1-3; TRBD1 matches 7 bases. Germline trimming cut 5 bases from V and 3 bases from J; bases unmatched to any gene: 10. The CDR3 consists of 16 residues. CDR1 and CDR2 from the germline V gene are SGHTA and FQGNSA. The CDR3 bases are TGTGCCAGCAGCCCACCGGGAGGGGGCGGTGGAAACACCATATATTTT. It encodes CASSPPGGGGGNTIYF.

The chain carries TRBV29-1 and TRBJ1-1; the D gene is possibly TRBD1 (6 bases). This CDR3 is built from 13 residues. CDR1 is SQVTM, CDR2 ANQGSEA, per germline. V was trimmed by 2 bases and J by 2 bases, leaving 9 bases between them. CDR3 sequence reads: CSVERQANTEAFF. CDR3 sequence (DNA): TGCAGCGTTGAAAGACAGGCAAACACTGAAGCTTTCTTT.

This clonotype was seen more than once but under ten times. This rearrangement joins TRBV4-3 to TRBJ1-1; perhaps TRBD1 as D (5 bases). Between the trimmed V and J ends, which lost 0 bases and 3 bases, there was a span of 11 bases. This CDR3 comprises 15 residues. In germline, CDR1 is LGHNA, CDR2 YSLEER. This CDR3 reads CASSQEAGSYTEAFF. In DNA, the CDR3 is TGCGCCAGCAGCCAAGAAGCAGGGTCATACACTGAAGCTTTCTTT.

V gene TRBV15 combines with J gene TRBJ2-3; 11 bases are a match to TRBD1. Trimming removed 1 base from V and 3 bases from J; junction bases left unmatched: 6. Germline V gene data show CDR1 as LNHNV and CDR2 as YYDKDF (reference sequence). This CDR3 contains 17 residues. Written as DNA, the CDR3 is TGTGCCACCAGCAGAGGCGCCGGGACAGGGGGTACAGATACGCAGTATTTT. Its translation is CATSRGAGTGGTDTQYF.

The chain couples TRBV5-1 to TRBJ2-3, with 8 bases aligning to TRBD2. With V trimmed by 0 bases and J by 0 bases, 3 bases remained unmatched. Germline V gives CDR1 SGHRS, CDR2 YFSETQ. CDR3 length: 16 amino acids. This chain's CDR3 is CASSLDSGASTDTQYF. The CDR3 DNA reads TGCGCCAGCAGCTTGGATAGCGGGGCTAGCACAGATACGCAGTATTTT.

This chain joins TRBV27 and TRBJ2-4, with D maybe TRBD1 (5 bases). Germline assignment: CDR1 MNHEY and CDR2 SMNVEV (reference sequence). V lost 7 bases and J lost 8, with 15 bases in between. The CDR3 is 13 residues long. CDR3 bases: TGTGCCAGCAAAGGGGCCCTAAACTACATTCAGTACTTC. It yields the protein CASKGALNYIQYF.

This chain connects TRBV7-2 to TRBJ2-5; 9 bases line up with TRBD1. CDR3 length: 14 residues. Looked up from germline, CDR1 is SGHTA and CDR2 is FQGNSA. Trimming took 4 bases from V and 1 from J; bases not matched to a gene: 1. Here the CDR3 DNA reads TGTGCCAGCAGCTGGACAGGGGCCCAAGAGACCCAGTACTTC. Encoded protein: CASSWTGAQETQYF.

For the CDR3, the DNA is TGTGCCTGGAGTCCTCAGGAGGAAAAACTGTTTTTT. Amino acids: CAWSPQEEKLFF. V and J are TRBV30 and TRBJ1-4; no firm D call. Trimming cost V 2 bases and J 8 bases, with 9 bases left between them. The CDR3 has 12 amino acids. CDR1 and CDR2 (germline): GTSNPN, SVGIG (reference sequence).

This clonotype came up a few times. The chain carries TRBV12-3 or TRBV12-4 and TRBJ2-7; D unclear. V shed 6 bases and J shed 2 bases, with 14 bases lying between them. There are 14 residues in the CDR3. For the CDR3, the DNA is TGTGCCAGCAGACCTGCAGCAAGGGCCTACGAGCAGTACTTC. It is translated as CASRPAARAYEQYF.

The CDR3 coding sequence is TGTGCCAGCTCACGGACAGGAGACAATCAGCCCCAGCATTTT. Translated: CASSRTGDNQPQHF. V and J are TRBV18 and TRBJ1-5; TRBD1 matches 7 bases. J lost 3 bases, V lost 4 bases, and 3 bases had no gene match. The V gene's germline CDR1 is KGHSH and CDR2 LQKENI. The CDR3 has 14 residues. Together with reference TRBV18 and TRBJ1-5, the CDR3 gives the full variable domain: NAGVMQNPRHLVRRRGQEARLRCSPMKGHSHVYWYRQLPEEGLKFMVYLQKENIIDESGMPKERFSAEFPKEGPSILRIQQVVRGDSAAYFCASSRTGDNQPQHFGDGTRLSIL.

The J gene is TRBJ1-4, the V gene TRBV5-1; D not resolved. The V end was cut by 4 bases, the J end by 10 bases, with 20 bases between. From germline, CDR1 is SGHRS and CDR2 YFSETQ. The CDR3 length is 15 residues. CDR3 protein: CASSVAERALGKLFF. As DNA, the CDR3 is TGCGCCAGCAGCGTCGCGGAGCGGGCCTTGGGAAAACTGTTTTTT.

In this sample, this clonotype is medium-sized. The chain couples TRBV6-6 to TRBJ2-4, with D perhaps matching TRBD1 or TRBD2 (7 bases each). Deletions cut 4 bases from V and 0 bases from J, with 19 bases between. This CDR3 comprises 18 residues. CDR1 is MNHNY, CDR2 SVGAGI, per germline (reference sequence). The CDR3 loop reads CASSFNAGGLIAKNIQYF. The DNA for the CDR3 is TGTGCCAGCAGTTTCAACGCAGGGGGACTAATAGCCAAAAACATTCAGTACTTC.

In nucleotides, the CDR3 is TGTGCCAGCAGCGCCCCGGCGGCAGGGGGACGCTACAATGAGCAGTTCTTC. It specifies CASSAPAAGGRYNEQFF. The gene calls are TRBV12-3 or TRBV12-4 and TRBJ2-1, with 7 bases that match TRBD1. The CDR3 has 17 residues. V shed 6 bases and J 3 bases; nucleotides not matched to a gene: 14.

This clonotype was seen only a few times. Written as DNA, the CDR3 is TGTGCCAGCAGTTTATCGGCAGGGGCTCTGGACATTCAGTACTTC. As protein: CASSLSAGALDIQYF. This chain joins TRBV27 and TRBJ2-4; D might be TRBD1 (6 bases). This CDR3 contains 15 residues. V lost 0 bases to trimming and J lost 8 bases, with 14 bases between them. The germline V gene has CDR1 MNHEY and CDR2 SMNVEV (reference sequence).

The V gene is TRBV27, the J gene TRBJ1-2; no reliable D call. The ends were cut back, 6 bases at V and 6 bases at J, with 14 bases in the middle. CDR1 and CDR2 from the germline V gene are MNHEY and SMNVEV (reference sequence). CDR3 length equals 13 residues. The CDR3 loop is CASSSDVGHGYTF. The CDR3 coding sequence is TGTGCCAGCAGCTCGGACGTAGGACATGGCTACACCTTC.

In its sample, this clonotype was seen many times. The V and J genes are TRBV2 and TRBJ2-2; the match to TRBD2 covers 9 bases. Germline-derived CDR1 and CDR2 are SNHLY and FYNNEI. The length of the CDR3 is 15 residues. J gave up 9 bases and V 6 bases, and 11 bases lay outside the gene matches. CDR3 sequence reads: CASRGSGGPSRELFF. The CDR3 DNA reads as TGTGCCAGCAGGGGAAGCGGGGGGCCCTCCCGGGAGCTGTTTTTT.